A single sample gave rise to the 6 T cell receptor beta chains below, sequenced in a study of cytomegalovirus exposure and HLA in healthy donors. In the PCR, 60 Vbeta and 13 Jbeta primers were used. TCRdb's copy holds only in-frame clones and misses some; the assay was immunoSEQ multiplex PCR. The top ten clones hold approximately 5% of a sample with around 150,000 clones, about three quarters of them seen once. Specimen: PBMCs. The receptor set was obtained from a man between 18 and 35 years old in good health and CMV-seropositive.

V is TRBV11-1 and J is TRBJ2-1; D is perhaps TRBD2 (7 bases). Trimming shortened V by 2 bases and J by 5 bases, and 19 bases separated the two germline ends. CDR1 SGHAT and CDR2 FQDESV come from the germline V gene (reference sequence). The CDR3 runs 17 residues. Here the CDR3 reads CASSLWQWGGADNEQFF. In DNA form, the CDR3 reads TGTGCCAGCAGCTTATGGCAGTGGGGGGGGGCCGACAATGAGCAGTTCTTC.

The chain's CDR3 is CASMIYRADGYTF. The DNA for the CDR3 is TGTGCCAGCATGATTTACAGGGCTGATGGCTACACCTTC. This rearrangement joins TRBV2 to TRBJ1-2, with TRBD1 as a possible D gene (6 bases). Germline values: CDR1 SNHLY, CDR2 FYNNEI. CDR3 length: 13 residues. Deletions cut 7 bases from V and 6 bases from J, with 15 bases between.

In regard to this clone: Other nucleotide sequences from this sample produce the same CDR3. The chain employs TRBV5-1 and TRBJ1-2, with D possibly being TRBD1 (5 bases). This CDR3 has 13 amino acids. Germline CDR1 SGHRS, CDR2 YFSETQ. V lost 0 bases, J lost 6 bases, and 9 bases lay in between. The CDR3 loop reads CASSLEQGDGYTF. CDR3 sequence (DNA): TGCGCCAGCAGCTTGGAGCAGGGTGATGGCTACACCTTC.

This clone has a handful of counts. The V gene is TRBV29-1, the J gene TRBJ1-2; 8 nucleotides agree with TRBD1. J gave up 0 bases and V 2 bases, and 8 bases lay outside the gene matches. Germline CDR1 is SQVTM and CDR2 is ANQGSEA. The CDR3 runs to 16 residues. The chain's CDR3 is CSVEPRQGRPNYGYTF. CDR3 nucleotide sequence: TGCAGCGTTGAACCAAGACAGGGGAGGCCTAACTATGGCTACACCTTC.

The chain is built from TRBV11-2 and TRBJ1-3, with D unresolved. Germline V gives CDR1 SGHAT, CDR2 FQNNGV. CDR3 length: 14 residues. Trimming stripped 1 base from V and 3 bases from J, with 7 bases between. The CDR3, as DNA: TGTGCCAGCAGCTTAGGGGAGGGTGGAAACACCATATATTTT. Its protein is CASSLGEGGNTIYF.

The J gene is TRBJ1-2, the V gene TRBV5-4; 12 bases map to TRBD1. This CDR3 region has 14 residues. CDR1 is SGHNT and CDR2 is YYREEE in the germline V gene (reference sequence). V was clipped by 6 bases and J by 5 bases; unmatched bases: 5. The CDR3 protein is CASTLGQGAYGYTF. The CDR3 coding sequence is TGTGCCAGCACTCTGGGACAGGGGGCTTATGGCTACACCTTC.